This T cell receptor (beta chain) appears in the sequencing data of a study of shared clonotypes between healthy human individuals. The CDR3 runs 15 residues. Germline lookup yields CDR1 MNHEY and CDR2 SMNVEV (reference sequence). With 3 bases removed from V and 9 bases from J, the gap between germline ends came to 15 bases. The table lists this clone with a count of one. The genomic DNA of each subset was split evenly across several immunoSEQ plates. Here immunoSEQ multiplex PCR was the method, and the copy in TCRdb shows in-frame clones only, minus some. The sample has nearly 1 million clones; 76% are singletons.

The chain couples TRBV27 to TRBJ1-6, with D possibly being TRBD1 (5 bases). The receptor was isolated from a young man in good health. Sequencing input: memory CD4+ T cells sorted from blood. Subset given: CD45RA-negative fraction. CDR3 residues: CASSLVAGNRSPLHF. CDR3 DNA: TGTGCCAGCAGTTTGGTGGCAGGGAACCGTTCACCCCTCCACTTT.